This T cell receptor beta chain was recovered during a study of shared clonotypes between healthy human individuals. The wider study: Each donor contributed plates that comprised three CD4 naive, three CD4 memory, two CD8 naive and one CD8 memory.

Overall study findings and caveats: Incompleteness in sorted-subset sequencing, despite large depth, was shown by rarefaction. In having few donors, the study represented limited genetic and exposure-history diversity.

Of note for this clone: What it recognizes is unknown.

The CDR3 has 15 residues. The germline CDR1 and CDR2 sequences are SNHLY and FYNNEI. The V end lost 6 bases, the J end lost 2 bases, and 17 bases lay between the germline ends. Assay used: immunoSEQ multiplex PCR; TCRdb lists only in-frame clones, some missing. The table has over a million clones, about four fifths seen once. The sample comprised memory CD4+ T cells from PBMCs. Described subset: CD45RA-negative fraction. The receptor comes from a man between 18 and 29 years old in good health. Some clones in this sample may be carry-over from other donors' samples. This chain uses TRBV2 with TRBJ2-7, with unresolved D. CDR3 sequence (DNA): TGTGCCAGCAGCCCCTTCCAGTCTCCCCCCTACGAGCAGTACTTC. This encodes CASSPFQSPPYEQYF.